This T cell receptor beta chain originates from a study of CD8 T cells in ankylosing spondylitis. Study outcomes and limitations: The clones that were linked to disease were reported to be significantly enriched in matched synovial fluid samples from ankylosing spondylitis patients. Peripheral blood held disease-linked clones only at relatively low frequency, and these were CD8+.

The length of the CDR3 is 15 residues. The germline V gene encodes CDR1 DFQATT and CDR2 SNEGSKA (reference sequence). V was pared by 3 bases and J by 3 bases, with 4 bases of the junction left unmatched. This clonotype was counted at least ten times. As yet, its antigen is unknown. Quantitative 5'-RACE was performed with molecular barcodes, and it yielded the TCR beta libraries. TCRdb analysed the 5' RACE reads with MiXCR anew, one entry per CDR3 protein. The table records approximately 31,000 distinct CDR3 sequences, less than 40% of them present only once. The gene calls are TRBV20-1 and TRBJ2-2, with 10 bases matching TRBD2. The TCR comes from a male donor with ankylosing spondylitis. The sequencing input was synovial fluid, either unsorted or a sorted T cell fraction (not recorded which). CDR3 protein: CSARLAGVDTGELFF. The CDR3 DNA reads TGCAGTGCTAGGCTAGCGGGAGTTGACACCGGGGAGCTGTTTTTT.